This TCR beta chain was documented in a study of shared clonotypes between healthy human individuals. The overall study: Three plates each covered CD4 naive and memory; CD8 naive two, CD8 memory one.

A remark on this clone: The target antigen is unknown.

Each PCR replicate from the sorted subsets contained approximately 0.2 ug DNA, which is roughly 33,000 T cell genomes. Clones were read by immunoSEQ multiplex PCR, and TCRdb kept only the in-frame ones, dropping some. The sample records approximately 1,500,000 clones, approximately 96% being singletons. Notes on the study in general: Donor clonotype sharing was expected to depend on sequencing depth. Naive CD4 clonotypes were shared across a handful of donors at roughly 5.5%.

With 1 base clipped from V and 7 bases from J, the junction kept 9 bases outside the gene matches. This CDR3 spans 16 amino acids. Germline V lookup: CDR1 LGHNA, CDR2 YNFKEQ. The rearrangement joins TRBV4-2 to TRBJ2-1; 8 bases line up with TRBD2. The receptor was derived from a man aged 30 to 39 in good health. Sequencing input: naive CD4+ T cells sorted from blood. Subset noted: CD45RA+ positively selected. The DNA of the CDR3 is TGTGCCAGCAGCCAAGCCTCGGTAGCGGGGTTTAATGAGCAGTTCTTC. Its protein is CASSQASVAGFNEQFF.